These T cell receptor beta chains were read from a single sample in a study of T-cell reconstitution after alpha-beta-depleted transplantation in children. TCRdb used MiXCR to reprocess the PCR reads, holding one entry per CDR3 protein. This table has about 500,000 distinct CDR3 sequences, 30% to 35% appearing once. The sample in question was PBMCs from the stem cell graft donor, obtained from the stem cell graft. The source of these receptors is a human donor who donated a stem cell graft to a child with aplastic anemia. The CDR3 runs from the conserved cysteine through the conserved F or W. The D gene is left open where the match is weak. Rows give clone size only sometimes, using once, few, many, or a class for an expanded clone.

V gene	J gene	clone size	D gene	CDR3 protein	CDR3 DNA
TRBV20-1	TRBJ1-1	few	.	CSALTELPRAFF	TGCAGTGCTTTGACGGAACTTCCCCGGGCTTTCTTT
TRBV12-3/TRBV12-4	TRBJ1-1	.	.	CASSHVRGAGDTEAFF	TGTGCCAGCAGCCACGTCAGGGGCGCCGGGGACACTGAAGCTTTCTTT
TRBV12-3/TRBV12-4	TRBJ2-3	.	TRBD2	CASSLGESSGRKDTQYF	TGTGCCAGCAGTTTAGGGGAGTCTAGCGGGAGAAAGGATACGCAGTATTTT
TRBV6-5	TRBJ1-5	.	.	CASSYAEGGYSNQPQHF	TGTGCCAGCAGTTACGCGGAAGGCGGATATAGCAATCAGCCCCAGCATTTT
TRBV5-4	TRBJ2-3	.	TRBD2	CAISFAPGGRETDTQYF	TGTGCCATCAGCTTCGCCCCCGGCGGGAGGGAAACAGATACGCAGTATTTT
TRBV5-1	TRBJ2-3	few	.	CASRPGNTDTQYF	TGCGCCAGCAGACCAGGGAACACAGATACGCAGTATTTT
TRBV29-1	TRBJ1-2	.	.	CSVVQSARPNYGYTF	TGCAGCGTTGTACAGTCGGCTCGACCTAACTATGGCTACACCTTC
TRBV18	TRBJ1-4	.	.	CASSPQGTNEKLFF	TGTGCCAGCTCGCCTCAGGGAACTAATGAAAAACTGTTTTTT
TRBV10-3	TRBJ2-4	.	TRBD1	CAISGQGAHKNIQYF	TGTGCCATCAGCGGACAGGGGGCGCACAAAAACATTCAGTACTTC
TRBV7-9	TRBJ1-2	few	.	CASTYPRDAYGYTF	TGTGCCAGCACATACCCCAGGGATGCGTATGGCTACACCTTC
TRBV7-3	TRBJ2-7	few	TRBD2	CASSHQGGDEQYF	TGTGCCAGCAGCCATCAGGGAGGGGACGAGCAGTACTTC
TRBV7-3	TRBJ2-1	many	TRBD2	CASSFSSGTTYNEQFF	TGTGCCAGCAGCTTTTCTAGCGGGACTACCTACAATGAGCAGTTCTTC
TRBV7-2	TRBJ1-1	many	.	CASSKKGGAGGTEAFF	TGTGCCAGCAGCAAAAAAGGAGGGGCGGGAGGCACTGAAGCTTTCTTT
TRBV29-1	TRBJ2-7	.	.	CSVLEDPGTSYEQYF	TGCAGCGTTCTAGAAGACCCCGGGACATCGTACGAGCAGTACTTC
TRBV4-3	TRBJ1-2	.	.	CASSQGAGAGDGYTF	TGCGCCAGCAGCCAAGGTGCAGGCGCGGGGGATGGCTACACCTTC
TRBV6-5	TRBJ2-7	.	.	CASSYQTGNSYEQYF	TGTGCCAGCAGTTACCAGACAGGTAACTCCTACGAGCAGTACTTC
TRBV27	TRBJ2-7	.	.	CASRSDANPSYEQYF	TGTGCCAGCAGATCCGACGCAAACCCGTCCTACGAGCAGTACTTC
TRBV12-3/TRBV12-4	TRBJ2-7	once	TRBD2	CASSLTGGSDEQYF	TGTGCCAGCAGTTTGACGGGAGGGTCGGACGAGCAGTACTTC
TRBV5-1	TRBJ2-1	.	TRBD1	CASIWDPGTGPYNEQFF	TGCGCCAGCATCTGGGATCCCGGGACAGGGCCCTACAATGAGCAGTTCTTC
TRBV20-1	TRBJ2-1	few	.	CSAPTTAGFYNEQFF	TGCAGTGCTCCTACAACCGCGGGATTCTACAATGAGCAGTTCTTC
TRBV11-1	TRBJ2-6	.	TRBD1	CASSLVRQGPVSGANVLTF	TGTGCCAGCAGCTTAGTGAGACAGGGTCCCGTCTCTGGGGCCAACGTCCTGACTTTC
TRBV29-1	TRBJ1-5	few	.	CSVGSGVVPQHF	TGCAGCGTTGGGTCCGGGGTGGTGCCCCAGCATTTT
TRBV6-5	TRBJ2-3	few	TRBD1	CASSWGTGGDTQYF	TGTGCCAGCAGTTGGGGGACAGGTGGGGATACGCAGTATTTT
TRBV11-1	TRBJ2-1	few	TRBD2	CASSLGGLAGAFSYNEQFF	TGTGCCAGCAGCTTAGGCGGACTAGCGGGAGCTTTCTCCTACAATGAGCAGTTCTTC
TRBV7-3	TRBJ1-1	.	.	CASSLWAGIATEAFF	TGTGCCAGCAGCTTATGGGCAGGGATTGCCACTGAAGCTTTCTTT
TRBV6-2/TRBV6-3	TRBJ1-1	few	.	CALRAGFDTEAFF	.
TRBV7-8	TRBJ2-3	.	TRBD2	CASSWDWTSASTDTQYF	TGTGCCAGCAGCTGGGACTGGACTAGCGCTAGCACAGATACGCAGTATTTT
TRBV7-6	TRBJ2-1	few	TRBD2	CASSRSREGYNEQFF	TGTGCCAGCAGCCGATCGAGGGAGGGCTACAATGAGCAGTTCTTC
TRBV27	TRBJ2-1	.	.	CASSPKLDNEQFF	TGTGCCAGCAGTCCTAAGTTAGACAATGAGCAGTTCTTC
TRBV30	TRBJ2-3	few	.	CASTSLDTQYF	TGTGCCTCCACGAGTCTTGATACGCAGTATTTT
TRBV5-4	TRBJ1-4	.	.	CASSIRTSGTNEKLFF	TGTGCCAGCAGCATCCGGACGTCCGGAACTAATGAAAAACTGTTTTTT
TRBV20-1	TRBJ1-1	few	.	CSARDPGGSRVAEAFF	TGCAGTGCTAGAGATCCGGGAGGGTCAAGGGTTGCTGAAGCTTTCTTT
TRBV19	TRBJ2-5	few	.	CASSTRQERQETQYF	TGTGCCAGTAGTACCCGACAGGAGCGGCAAGAGACCCAGTACTTC
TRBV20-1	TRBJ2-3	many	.	CSAQRVGTDTQYF	TGCAGTGCCCAGCGGGTAGGCACAGATACGCAGTATTTT
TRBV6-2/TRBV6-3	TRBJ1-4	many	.	CASSPRNEKLFF	TGTGCCAGCAGTCCTCGAAATGAAAAACTGTTTTTT
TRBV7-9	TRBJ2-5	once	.	CASSLGSSKTQYF	TGTGCCAGCAGCTTAGGTTCTAGTAAGACCCAGTACTTC
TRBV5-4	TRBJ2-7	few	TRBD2	CASSLGGSSGSSYEQYF	TGTGCCAGCAGCTTGGGTGGTTCTAGCGGCAGCTCCTACGAGCAGTACTTC